This TCR beta chain was recorded in a study of CD8 T cells in ankylosing spondylitis. TCRdb recomputed calls from the 5' RACE reads with MiXCR, one row per CDR3 protein. The sample records about 250,000 distinct CDR3 sequences, under 8.5% being singletons. This clonotype has at least ten counts. There are 17 residues in the CDR3. Trimming cost V 5 bases and J 2 bases; bases outside gene matches: 13. Looked up from germline, CDR1 is SEHNR and CDR2 is FQNEAQ (reference sequence). Input material: blood, either unsorted or a sorted T cell fraction (not recorded which). The receptor's source is a female donor with ankylosing spondylitis or in good health (not recorded which). The chain recombines TRBV7-9 with TRBJ2-5, with TRBD2 identical over 8 bases. The CDR3 DNA reads TGTGCCAGCAGCCCCGACGGGGGGGTAAACCTGCAAGAGACCCAGTACTTC. Its protein product is CASSPDGGVNLQETQYF.